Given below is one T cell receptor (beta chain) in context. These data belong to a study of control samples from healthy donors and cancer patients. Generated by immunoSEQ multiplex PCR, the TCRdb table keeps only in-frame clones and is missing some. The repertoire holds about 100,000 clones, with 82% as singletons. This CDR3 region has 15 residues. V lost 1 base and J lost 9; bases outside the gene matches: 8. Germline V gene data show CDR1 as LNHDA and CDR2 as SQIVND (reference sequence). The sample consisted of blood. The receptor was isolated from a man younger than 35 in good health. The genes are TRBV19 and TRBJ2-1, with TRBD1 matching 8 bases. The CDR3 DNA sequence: TGTGCCAGTAGTATAGCAGGGGGCGCGGTCGGTGAGCAGTTCTTC. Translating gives CASSIAGGAVGEQFF.